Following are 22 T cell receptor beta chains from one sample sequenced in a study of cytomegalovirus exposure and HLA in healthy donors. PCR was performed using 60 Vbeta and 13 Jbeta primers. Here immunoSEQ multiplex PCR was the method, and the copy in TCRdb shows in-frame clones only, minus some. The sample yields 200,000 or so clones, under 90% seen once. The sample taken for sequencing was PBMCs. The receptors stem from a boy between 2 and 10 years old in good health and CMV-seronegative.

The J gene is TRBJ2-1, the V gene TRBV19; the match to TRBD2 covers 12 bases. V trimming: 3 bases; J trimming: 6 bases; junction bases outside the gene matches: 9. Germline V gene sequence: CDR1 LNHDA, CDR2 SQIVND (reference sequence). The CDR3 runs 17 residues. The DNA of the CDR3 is TGTGCCAGTAGTATCGGCCGAACTAGCGGGGGGTTCAATGAGCAGTTCTTC. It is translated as CASSIGRTSGGFNEQFF.

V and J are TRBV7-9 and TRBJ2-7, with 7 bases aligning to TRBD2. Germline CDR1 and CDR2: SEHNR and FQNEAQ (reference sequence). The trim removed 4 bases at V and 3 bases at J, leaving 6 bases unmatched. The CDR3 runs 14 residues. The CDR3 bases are TGTGCCAGCAGCTCCGACCGCGGGGGCTACGAGCAGTACTTC. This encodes CASSSDRGGYEQYF. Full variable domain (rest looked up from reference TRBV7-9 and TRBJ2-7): DTGVSQNPRHKITKRGQNVTFRCDPISEHNRLYWYRQTLGQGPEFLTYFQNEAQLEKSRLLSDRFSAERPKGSFSTLEIQRTEQGDSAMYLCASSSDRGGYEQYFGPGTRLTVT.

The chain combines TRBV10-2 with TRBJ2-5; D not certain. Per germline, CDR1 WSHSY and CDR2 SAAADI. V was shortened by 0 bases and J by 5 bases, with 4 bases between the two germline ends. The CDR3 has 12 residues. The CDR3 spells CASSESRETQYF. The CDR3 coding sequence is TGCGCCAGCAGTGAGTCTCGGGAGACCCAGTACTTC.

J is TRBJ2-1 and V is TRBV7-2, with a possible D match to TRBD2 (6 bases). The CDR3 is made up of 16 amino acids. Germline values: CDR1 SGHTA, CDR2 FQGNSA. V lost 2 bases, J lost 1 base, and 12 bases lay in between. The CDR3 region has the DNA TGTGCCAGCAGCTTATCCTGGGCGGGGTCCTACAATGAGCAGTTCTTC. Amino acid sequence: CASSLSWAGSYNEQFF.

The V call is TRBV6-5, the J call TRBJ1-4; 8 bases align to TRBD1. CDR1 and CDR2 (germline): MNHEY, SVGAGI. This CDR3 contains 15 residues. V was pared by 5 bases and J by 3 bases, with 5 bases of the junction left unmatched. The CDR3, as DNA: TGTGCCAGCAGTCGGACAGGGTCAGCTAATGAAAAACTGTTTTTT. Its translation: CASSRTGSANEKLFF.

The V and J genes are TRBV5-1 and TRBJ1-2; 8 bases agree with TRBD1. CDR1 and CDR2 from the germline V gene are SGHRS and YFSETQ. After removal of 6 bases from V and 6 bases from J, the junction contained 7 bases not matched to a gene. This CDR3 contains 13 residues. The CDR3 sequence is CASKWAGGDGYTF. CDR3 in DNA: TGCGCCAGCAAATGGGCAGGGGGCGATGGCTACACCTTC.

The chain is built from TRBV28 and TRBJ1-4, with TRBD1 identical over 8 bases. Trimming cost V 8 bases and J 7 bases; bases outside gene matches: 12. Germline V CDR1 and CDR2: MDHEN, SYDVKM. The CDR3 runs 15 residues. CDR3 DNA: TGTGCCAGCGCCTCGACAGGGGCGCCGGGTGAAAAACTGTTTTTT. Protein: CASASTGAPGEKLFF.

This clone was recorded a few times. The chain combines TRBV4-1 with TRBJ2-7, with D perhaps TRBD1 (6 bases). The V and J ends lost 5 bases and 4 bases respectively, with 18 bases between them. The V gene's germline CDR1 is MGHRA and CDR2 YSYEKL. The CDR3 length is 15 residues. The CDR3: CASSDHPTGRYEQYF. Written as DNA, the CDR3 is TGCGCCAGCAGCGACCACCCGACAGGCCGGTACGAGCAGTACTTC.

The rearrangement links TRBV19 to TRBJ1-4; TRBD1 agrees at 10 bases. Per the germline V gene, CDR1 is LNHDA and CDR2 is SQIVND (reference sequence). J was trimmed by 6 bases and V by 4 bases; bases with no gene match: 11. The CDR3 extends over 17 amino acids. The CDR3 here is CASSTLLTGTGDEKLFF. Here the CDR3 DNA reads TGTGCCAGTAGTACCCTCCTAACCGGGACAGGGGATGAAAAACTGTTTTTT.

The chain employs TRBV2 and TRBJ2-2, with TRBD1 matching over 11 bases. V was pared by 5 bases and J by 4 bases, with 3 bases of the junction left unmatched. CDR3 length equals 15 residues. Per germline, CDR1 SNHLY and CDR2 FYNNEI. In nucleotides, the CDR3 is TGTGCCAGCAGTCGGACAGGGGGCGGCACCGGGGAGCTGTTTTTT. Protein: CASSRTGGGTGELFF.

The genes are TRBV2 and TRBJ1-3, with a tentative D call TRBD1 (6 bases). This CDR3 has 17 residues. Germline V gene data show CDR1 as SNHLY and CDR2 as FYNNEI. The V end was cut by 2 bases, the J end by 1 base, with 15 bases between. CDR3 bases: TGTGCCAGCAGTGAATGGGCAGGGGAAGCTTCTGGAAACACCATATATTTT. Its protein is CASSEWAGEASGNTIYF.

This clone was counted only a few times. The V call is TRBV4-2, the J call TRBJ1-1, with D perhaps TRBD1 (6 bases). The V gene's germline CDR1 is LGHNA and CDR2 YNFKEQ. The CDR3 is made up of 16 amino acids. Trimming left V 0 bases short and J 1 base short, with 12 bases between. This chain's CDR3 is CASSQDTQGPNTEAFF. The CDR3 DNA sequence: TGTGCCAGCAGCCAAGATACACAGGGACCGAACACTGAAGCTTTCTTT.

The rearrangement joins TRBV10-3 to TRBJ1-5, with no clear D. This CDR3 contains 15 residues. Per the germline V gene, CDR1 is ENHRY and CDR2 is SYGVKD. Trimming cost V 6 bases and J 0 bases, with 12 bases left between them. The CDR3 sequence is CAIRSEVYSNQPQHF. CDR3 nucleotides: TGTGCCATCAGGAGCGAGGTTTATAGCAATCAGCCCCAGCATTTT.

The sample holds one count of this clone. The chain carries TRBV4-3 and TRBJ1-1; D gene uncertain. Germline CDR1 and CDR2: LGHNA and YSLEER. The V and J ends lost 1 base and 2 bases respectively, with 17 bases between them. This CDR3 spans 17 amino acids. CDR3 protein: CASSQVAVSPGNTEAFF. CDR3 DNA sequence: TGCGCCAGCAGCCAAGTAGCGGTAAGCCCGGGTAACACTGAAGCTTTCTTT.

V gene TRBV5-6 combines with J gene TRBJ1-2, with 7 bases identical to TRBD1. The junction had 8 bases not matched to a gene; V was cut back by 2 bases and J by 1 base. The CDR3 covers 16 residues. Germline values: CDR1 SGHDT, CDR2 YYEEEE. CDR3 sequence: CASSLLQGGINYGYTF. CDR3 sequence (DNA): TGTGCCAGCAGCTTACTCCAGGGGGGAATTAACTATGGCTACACCTTC.

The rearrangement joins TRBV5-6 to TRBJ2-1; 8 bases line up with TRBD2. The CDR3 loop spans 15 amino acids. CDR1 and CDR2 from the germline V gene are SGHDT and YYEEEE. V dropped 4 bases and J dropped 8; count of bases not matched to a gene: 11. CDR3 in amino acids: CASSPRLAPVDEQFF. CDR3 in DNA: TGTGCCAGCAGCCCCCGACTAGCGCCCGTGGATGAGCAGTTCTTC.

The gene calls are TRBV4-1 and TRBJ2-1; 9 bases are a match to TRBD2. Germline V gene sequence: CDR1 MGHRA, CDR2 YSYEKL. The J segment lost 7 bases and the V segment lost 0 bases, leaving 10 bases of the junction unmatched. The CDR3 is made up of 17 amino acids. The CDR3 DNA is TGCGCCAGCAGCCAAGAATCTAGCGGGGCGTCTTTGAATGAGCAGTTCTTC. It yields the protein CASSQESSGASLNEQFF.

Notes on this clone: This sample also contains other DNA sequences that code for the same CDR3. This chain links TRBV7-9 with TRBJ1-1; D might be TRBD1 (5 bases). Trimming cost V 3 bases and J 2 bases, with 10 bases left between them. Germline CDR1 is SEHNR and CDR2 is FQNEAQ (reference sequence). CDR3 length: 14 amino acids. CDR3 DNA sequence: TGTGCCAGCAGCTTGCTGGGGGGAAACACTGAAGCTTTCTTT. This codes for CASSLLGGNTEAFF.

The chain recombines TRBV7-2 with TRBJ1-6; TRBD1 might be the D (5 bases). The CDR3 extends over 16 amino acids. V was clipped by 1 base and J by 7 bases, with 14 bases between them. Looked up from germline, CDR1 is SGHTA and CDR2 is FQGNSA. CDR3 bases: TGTGCCAGCAGCTTAGGCATGACAGTTGTGAATTCACCCCTCCACTTT. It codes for CASSLGMTVVNSPLHF.

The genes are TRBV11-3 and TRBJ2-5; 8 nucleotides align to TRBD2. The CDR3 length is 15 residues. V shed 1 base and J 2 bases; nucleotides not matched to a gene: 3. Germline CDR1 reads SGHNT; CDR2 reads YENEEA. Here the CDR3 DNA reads TGTGCCAGCAGCTTAGGCGGGGGGATACAAGAGACCCAGTACTTC. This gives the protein CASSLGGGIQETQYF.

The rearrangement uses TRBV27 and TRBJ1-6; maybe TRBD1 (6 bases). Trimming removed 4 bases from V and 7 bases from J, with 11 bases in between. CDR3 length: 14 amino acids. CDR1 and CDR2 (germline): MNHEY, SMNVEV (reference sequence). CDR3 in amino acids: CASSWGQGNSPLHF. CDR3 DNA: TGTGCCAGCAGTTGGGGGCAGGGAAATTCACCCCTCCACTTT.

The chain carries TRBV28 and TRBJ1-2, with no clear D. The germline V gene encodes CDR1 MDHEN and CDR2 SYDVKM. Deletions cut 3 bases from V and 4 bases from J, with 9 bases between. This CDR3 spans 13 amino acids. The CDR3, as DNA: TGTGCCAGCAGTTTTAGTCCCGTCTATGGCTACACCTTC. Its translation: CASSFSPVYGYTF.